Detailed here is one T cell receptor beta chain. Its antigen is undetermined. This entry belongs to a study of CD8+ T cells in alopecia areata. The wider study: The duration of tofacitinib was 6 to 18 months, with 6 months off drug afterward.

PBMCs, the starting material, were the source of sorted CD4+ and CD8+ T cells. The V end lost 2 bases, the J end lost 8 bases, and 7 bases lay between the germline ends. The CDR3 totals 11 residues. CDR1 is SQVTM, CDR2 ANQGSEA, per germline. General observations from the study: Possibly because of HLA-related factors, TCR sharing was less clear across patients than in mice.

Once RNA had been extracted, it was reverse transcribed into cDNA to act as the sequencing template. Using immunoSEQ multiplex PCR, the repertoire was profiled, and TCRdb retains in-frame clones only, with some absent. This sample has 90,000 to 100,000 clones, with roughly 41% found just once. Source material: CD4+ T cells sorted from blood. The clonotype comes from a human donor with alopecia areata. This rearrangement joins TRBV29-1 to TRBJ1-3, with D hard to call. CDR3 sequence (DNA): TGCAGCGTTGAAAAGGGTTACACCATATATTTT. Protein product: CSVEKGYTIYF. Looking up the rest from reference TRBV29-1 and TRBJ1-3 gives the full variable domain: SAVISQKPSRDICQRGTSLTIQCQVDSQVTMMFWYRQQPGQSLTLIATANQGSEATYESGFVIDKFPISRPNLTFSTLTVSNMSPEDSSIYLCSVEKGYTIYFGEGSWLTVV.